Shown below are 14 T cell receptor beta chains from a single sample sequenced in a study of T cells expressing NK-cell markers. From the 5' RACE reads, TCRdb lists one entry per CDR3 protein and no DNA. The table for this sample gives 500,000 to 700,000 distinct CDR3 sequences. Sample: blood T cells: a sorted CD56 or NKG2C T cell subset, CD4+ or CD8+ T cells, or bulk PBMC T cells (not recorded which). These receptor sequences come from a man between 18 and 35 years old in good health.

This sequence joins TRBV5-4 and TRBJ1-1; the TCRdb call, TRBD1, lacks DNA for checking. The CDR3 consists of 14 residues. Germline V gene lookup returns CDR1 SGHNT and CDR2 YYREEE (reference sequence). The CDR3: CASSFETGYTEAFF.

This rearrangement joins TRBV7-2 to TRBJ1-4; without DNA, the TCRdb call of TRBD1 cannot be checked. This CDR3 is 14 amino acids long. CDR1 is SGHTA and CDR2 is FQGNSA in the germline V gene. CDR3 region: CASSPRQGDEKLFF.

The CDR3 protein is CASRLGLFNEQFF. The rearrangement joins TRBV3-1 to TRBJ2-1; TCRdb's D gene call, TRBD2, goes unchecked for lack of DNA. This CDR3 comprises 13 residues. Germline V lookup: CDR1 LGHDT, CDR2 YNNKEL (reference sequence).

The chain recombines TRBV9 with TRBJ2-5. The germline V gene has CDR1 SGDLS and CDR2 YYNGEE. The CDR3 is 13 residues long. The CDR3 loop is CASSVGWKETQYF.

The chain employs TRBV15 and TRBJ2-2; checking the TCRdb D call of TRBD2 is not possible without DNA. The CDR3 contains 14 residues. CDR1 is LNHNV and CDR2 is YYDKDF in the germline V gene (reference sequence). CDR3 protein: CATRGGASTGELFF.

This chain uses TRBV11-2 with TRBJ2-5; TCRdb proposes TRBD1, but this gene call is untestable without DNA. The CDR3 is 15 amino acids. Germline V CDR1 and CDR2: SGHAT, FQNNGV. The CDR3 loop is CASSLDRGVQETQYF.

The rearrangement joins TRBV5-1 to TRBJ2-5; with no DNA, the TCRdb D assignment of TRBD1 cannot be verified. CDR1 and CDR2 (germline): SGHRS, YFSETQ. The CDR3 length is 13 residues. CDR3 region: CASSSMTEETQYF.

V usage is TRBV20-1 and J usage is TRBJ1-1; TCRdb picks TRBD1, but there is no DNA to check that call. The germline V gene has CDR1 DFQATT and CDR2 SNEGSKA (reference sequence). CDR3 size: 15 residues. This CDR3 is CSANDPGTGNTEAFF.

The chain has TRBV7-8 and TRBJ2-1. This CDR3 contains 12 residues. Germline V lookup: CDR1 SGHVS, CDR2 FQNEAQ. The CDR3 is CASGIAEYEQFF.

The rearrangement joins TRBV25-1 to TRBJ2-3. The CDR3 totals 12 residues. Germline CDR1 reads MGHDK; CDR2 reads SYGVNS. CDR3 sequence reads: CASSRYSDTQYF.

The V and J genes are TRBV6-5 and TRBJ1-1; without DNA, the TCRdb call of TRBD1 cannot be checked. From germline, CDR1 is MNHEY and CDR2 SVGAGI. The CDR3 extends over 13 amino acids. CDR3 residues: CASKTGGGTEAFF.

J is TRBJ1-5 and V is TRBV20-1; as DNA is missing, the TRBD1 call by TCRdb cannot be tested. The CDR3 is 15 amino acids. The V gene's germline CDR1 is DFQATT and CDR2 SNEGSKA (reference sequence). This chain's CDR3 is CSARKEGASNQPQHF.

The J gene is TRBJ2-3, the V gene TRBV6-5; TCRdb proposes TRBD1, but this gene call is untestable without DNA. The CDR3 covers 15 residues. CDR1 is MNHEY, CDR2 SVGAGI, per germline. CDR3 sequence: CASTLRRGSTDTQYF.

The gene calls are TRBV25-1 and TRBJ2-3; TCRdb reports TRBD2, a call that lacks DNA to check it against. Germline V lookup: CDR1 MGHDK, CDR2 SYGVNS. The length of the CDR3 is 19 residues. CDR3 loop: CASSEYRMGGPKSADTQYF.